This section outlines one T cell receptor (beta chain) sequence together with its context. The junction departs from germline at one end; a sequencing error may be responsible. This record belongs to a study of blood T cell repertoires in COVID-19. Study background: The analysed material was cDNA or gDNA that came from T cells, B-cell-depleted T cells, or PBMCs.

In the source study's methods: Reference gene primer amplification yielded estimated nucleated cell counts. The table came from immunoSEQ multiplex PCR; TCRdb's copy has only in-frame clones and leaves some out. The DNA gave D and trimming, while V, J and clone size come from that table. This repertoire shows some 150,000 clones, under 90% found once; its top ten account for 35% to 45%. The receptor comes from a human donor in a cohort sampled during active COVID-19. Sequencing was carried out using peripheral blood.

CDR3 DNA: TGCGCCAGCAGCCAAGGCGGGACCGAGAAGTACTTC. Translating gives CASSQGGTEKYF. The rearrangement uses TRBV4-1 and TRBJ2-7; the D gene is possibly TRBD2 (6 bases). This CDR3 is built from 12 residues. Germline V gives CDR1 MGHRA, CDR2 YSYEKL.